Following are 7 T cell receptor beta chains from one sample sequenced in a study of OX40 agonist ivuxolimab in advanced cancers. Method: immunoSEQ multiplex PCR; TCRdb's copy keeps in-frame clones and lacks some. The data contain some 99,000 clones, around nine tenths of them singletons. The source was CD4+ or CD8+ T cells sorted from blood, collected in a trial of the OX40 agonist ivuxolimab. The receptor set was obtained from an adult with an advanced solid tumor such as melanoma, head and neck, liver or kidney cancer.

V gene TRBV2 combines with J gene TRBJ2-1; possibly TRBD2 for D (5 bases). This CDR3 contains 18 residues. Germline CDR1 SNHLY, CDR2 FYNNEI. V gave up 4 bases and J gave up 8 bases, with 27 bases separating them. Here the CDR3 DNA reads TGTGCCAGCAGTGGGGGAGTGGGGAGCCTCATCCAGGTCGATGAGCAGTTCTTC. This gives the protein CASSGGVGSLIQVDEQFF.

The chain employs TRBV14 and TRBJ2-7; weak D call: TRBD1 (5 bases). The length of the CDR3 is 14 residues. Germline V gene lookup returns CDR1 SGHDN and CDR2 FVKESK. V lost 0 bases and J lost 5, with 11 bases in between. DNA for the CDR3: TGTGCCAGCAGCCAAGACAGGGTAGTTAACGAGCAGTACTTC. Protein: CASSQDRVVNEQYF.

The chain joins TRBV10-3 to TRBJ1-1; 8 bases line up with TRBD1. Losses at the gene ends were 8 bases for V and 1 base for J; bases not matched to a gene: 6. Germline V gene lookup returns CDR1 ENHRY and CDR2 SYGVKD. The CDR3 is 14 residues long. The CDR3 sequence: CAISQTGANTEAFF. In DNA, the CDR3 is TGTGCCATCTCCCAGACAGGGGCGAACACTGAAGCTTTCTTT.

This clone was detected a few times. This chain links TRBV7-2 with TRBJ1-2; unclear D gene. Trimming shortened V by 5 bases and J by 0 bases, and 4 bases separated the two germline ends. CDR1 and CDR2 from the germline V gene are SGHTA and FQGNSA. The CDR3 has 12 amino acids. CDR3 DNA: TGTGCCAGCAGCCCAGCTAACTATGGCTACACCTTC. Amino acid sequence: CASSPANYGYTF.

V usage is TRBV6-1 and J usage is TRBJ2-4; 9 nucleotides align to TRBD2. Losses at the gene ends were 8 bases for V and 8 bases for J; bases not matched to a gene: 13. Germline CDR1 MNHNS, CDR2 SASEGT. This CDR3 is built from 15 residues. CDR3 in amino acids: CASHSGSNRRDIQYF. Written as DNA, the CDR3 is TGTGCCAGCCATAGCGGGAGCAACAGGAGGGACATTCAGTACTTC.

In this sample, this clone turned up once. This chain uses TRBV5-1 with TRBJ2-6; D remains unclear. Germline V gene data show CDR1 as SGHRS and CDR2 as YFSETQ. The CDR3 runs 15 residues. Trimming removed 0 bases at V and 0 bases at J, with 4 bases between. CDR3 in DNA: TGCGCCAGCAGCTTGGTAATCTCTGGGGCCAACGTCCTGACTTTC. This translates into CASSLVISGANVLTF.

The genes are TRBV5-1 and TRBJ2-3, with TRBD1 matching 8 bases. The germline CDR1 and CDR2 sequences are SGHRS and YFSETQ. The CDR3 sequence is 17 residues long. The junction had 13 bases not matched to a gene; V was cut back by 1 base and J by 6 bases. The DNA for the CDR3 is TGCGCCAGCAGCTTGTTAACCTCAGGGGGCCTCACCGATACGCAGTATTTT. This gives the protein CASSLLTSGGLTDTQYF.